This T cell receptor (beta chain) was sequenced during a study of shared clonotypes between healthy human individuals. After removal of 5 bases from V and 2 bases from J, the junction contained 6 bases not matched to a gene. The CDR3 covers 15 residues. CDR1 is SGHVS and CDR2 is FQNEAQ in the germline V gene. A single count supports this clone. Repertoires were generated with immunoSEQ multiplex PCR, while TCRdb's copy carries only in-frame clones and drops some. The sample has millions of clones; around 95% are singletons. The source of this sequence is a young man in good health. The chain is built from TRBV7-8 and TRBJ1-5; TRBD1 matches at 7 bases. The sample comprised naive CD4+ T cells sorted from blood. The subset is: CD45RA+ positively selected. The CDR3 coding sequence is TGTGCCAGCAGCCCCGGACAGGAAGGCAATCAGCCCCAGCATTTT. It is translated as CASSPGQEGNQPQHF.